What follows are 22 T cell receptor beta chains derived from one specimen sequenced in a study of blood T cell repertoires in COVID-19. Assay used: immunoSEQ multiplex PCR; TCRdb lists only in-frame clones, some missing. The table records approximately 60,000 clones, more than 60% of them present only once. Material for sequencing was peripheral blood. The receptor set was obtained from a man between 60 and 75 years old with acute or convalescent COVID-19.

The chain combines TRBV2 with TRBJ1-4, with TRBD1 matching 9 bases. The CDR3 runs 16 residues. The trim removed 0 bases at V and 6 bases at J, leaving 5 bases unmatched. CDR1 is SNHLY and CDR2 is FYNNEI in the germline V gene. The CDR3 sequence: CASSEAQGQGHEKLFF. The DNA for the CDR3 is TGTGCCAGCAGTGAAGCGCAGGGACAGGGCCATGAAAAACTGTTTTTT.

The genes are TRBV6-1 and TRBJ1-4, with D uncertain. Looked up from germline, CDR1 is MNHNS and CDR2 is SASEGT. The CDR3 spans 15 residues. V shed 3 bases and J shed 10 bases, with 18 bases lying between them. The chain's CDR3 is CASSESGSGLGKLFF. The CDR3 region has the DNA TGTGCCAGCAGTGAGTCCGGGTCCGGACTGGGAAAACTGTTTTTT.

CDR3 coding DNA: TGTGCCAGCAGCGGGCTACAGGCCCTCAATCAGCCCCAGCATTTT. It specifies CASSGLQALNQPQHF. This chain uses TRBV2 with TRBJ1-5; D may be TRBD1 (5 bases). V lost 6 bases and J 3 bases, leaving 15 bases between the germline ends. The CDR3 totals 15 residues. CDR1 is SNHLY and CDR2 is FYNNEI in the germline V gene.

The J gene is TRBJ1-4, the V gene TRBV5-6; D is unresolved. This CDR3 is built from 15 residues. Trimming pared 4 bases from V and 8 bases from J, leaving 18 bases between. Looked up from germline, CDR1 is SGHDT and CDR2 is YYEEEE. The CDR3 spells CASSPTPSWSEKLFF. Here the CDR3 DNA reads TGTGCCAGCAGCCCCACCCCAAGTTGGAGCGAAAAACTGTTTTTT.

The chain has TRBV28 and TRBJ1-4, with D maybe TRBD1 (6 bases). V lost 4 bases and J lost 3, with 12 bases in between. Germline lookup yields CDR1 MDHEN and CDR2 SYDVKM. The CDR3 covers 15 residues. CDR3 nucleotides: TGTGCCAGCAGTTCCCCACAGGGTCCTAATGAAAAACTGTTTTTT. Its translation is CASSSPQGPNEKLFF.

CDR3 protein: CASSLGDRANTEAFF. In DNA form, the CDR3 reads TGTGCCAGCAGCTTGGGTGACAGGGCGAACACTGAAGCTTTCTTT. This rearrangement joins TRBV5-4 to TRBJ1-1, with 7 bases lining up with TRBD1. The CDR3 loop spans 15 amino acids. V was pared by 0 bases and J by 1 base, with 3 bases of the junction left unmatched. Germline V CDR1 and CDR2: SGHNT, YYREEE (reference sequence).

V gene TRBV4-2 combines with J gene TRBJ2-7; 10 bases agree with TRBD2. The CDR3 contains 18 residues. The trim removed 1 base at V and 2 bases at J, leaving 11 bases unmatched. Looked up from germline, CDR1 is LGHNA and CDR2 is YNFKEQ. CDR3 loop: CASSQGGGAGGPTYEQYF. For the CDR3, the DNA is TGTGCCAGCAGCCAAGGCGGGGGAGCGGGAGGGCCCACCTACGAGCAGTACTTC.

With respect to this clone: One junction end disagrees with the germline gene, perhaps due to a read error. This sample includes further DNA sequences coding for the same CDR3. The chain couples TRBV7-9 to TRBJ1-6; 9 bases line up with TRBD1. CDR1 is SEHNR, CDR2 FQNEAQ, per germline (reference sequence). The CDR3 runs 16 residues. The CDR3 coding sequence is TGTGCTAGCAGCGGGCTGGGACAGGGACGTAATTCACCCCTCCACTTT. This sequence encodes CASSGLGQGRNSPLHF.

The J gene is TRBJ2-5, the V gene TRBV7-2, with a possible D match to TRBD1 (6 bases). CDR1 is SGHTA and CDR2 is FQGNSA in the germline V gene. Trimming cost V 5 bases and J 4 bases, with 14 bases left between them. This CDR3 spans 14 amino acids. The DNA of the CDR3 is TGTGCCAGCAGCCCACAGGGTGCTCGAGAGACCCAGTACTTC. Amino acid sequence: CASSPQGARETQYF.

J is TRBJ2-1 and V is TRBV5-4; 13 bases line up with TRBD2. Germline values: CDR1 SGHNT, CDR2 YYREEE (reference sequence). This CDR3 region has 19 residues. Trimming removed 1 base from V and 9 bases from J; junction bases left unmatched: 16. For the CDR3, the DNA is TGTGCCAGCAGCTTGACTAGCGGGAGGGGAGCACTTGATTTTGGTGAGCAGTTCTTC. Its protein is CASSLTSGRGALDFGEQFF.

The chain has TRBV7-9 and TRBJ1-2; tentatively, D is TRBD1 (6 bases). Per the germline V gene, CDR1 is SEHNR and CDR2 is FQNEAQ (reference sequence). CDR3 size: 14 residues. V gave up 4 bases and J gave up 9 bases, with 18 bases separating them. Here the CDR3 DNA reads TGTGCCAGCAGCTATACAGGGAAAGTGAGTCGCTACACCTTC. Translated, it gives CASSYTGKVSRYTF.

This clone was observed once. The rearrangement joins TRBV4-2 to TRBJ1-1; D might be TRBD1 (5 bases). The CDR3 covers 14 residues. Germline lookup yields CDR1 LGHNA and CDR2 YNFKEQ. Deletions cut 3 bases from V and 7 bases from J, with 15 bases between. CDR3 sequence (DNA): TGTGCCAGCAGCCACCCCGGGACTCAGAGTGAAGCTTTCTTT. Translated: CASSHPGTQSEAFF.

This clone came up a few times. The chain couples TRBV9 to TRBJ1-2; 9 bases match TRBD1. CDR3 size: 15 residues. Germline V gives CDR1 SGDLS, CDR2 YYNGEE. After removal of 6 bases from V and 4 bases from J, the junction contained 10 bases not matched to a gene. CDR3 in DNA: TGTGCCAGCAACTTACCGACAGGGGGGGGCTATGGCTACACCTTC. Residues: CASNLPTGGGYGYTF.

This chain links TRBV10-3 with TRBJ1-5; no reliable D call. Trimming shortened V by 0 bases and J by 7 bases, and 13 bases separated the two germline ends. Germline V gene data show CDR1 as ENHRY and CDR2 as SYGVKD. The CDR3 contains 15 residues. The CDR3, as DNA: TGTGCCATCAGTGAGTCTTCGAACCTCAGACAGCCCCAGCATTTT. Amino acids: CAISESSNLRQPQHF.

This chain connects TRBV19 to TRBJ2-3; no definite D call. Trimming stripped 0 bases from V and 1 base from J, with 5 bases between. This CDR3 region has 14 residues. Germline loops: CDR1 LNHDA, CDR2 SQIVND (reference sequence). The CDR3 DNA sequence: TGTGCCAGTAGTATAGATCGAGGCACAGATACGCAGTATTTT. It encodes CASSIDRGTDTQYF. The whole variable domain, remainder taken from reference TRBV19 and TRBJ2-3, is DGGITQSPKYLFRKEGQNVTLSCEQNLNHDAMYWYRQDPGQGLRLIYYSQIVNDFQKGDIAEGYSVSREKKESFPLTVTSAQKNPTAFYLCASSIDRGTDTQYFGPGTRLTVL.

The CDR3 coding sequence is TGTGCCAGCAGTTACTCGATAGCCAACACTGAAGCTTTCTTT. Translating gives CASSYSIANTEAFF. The chain has TRBV6-5 and TRBJ1-1; D gene ambiguous. This CDR3 region has 14 residues. Germline CDR1 and CDR2: MNHEY and SVGAGI. V lost 0 bases to trimming and J lost 2 bases, with 7 bases between them.

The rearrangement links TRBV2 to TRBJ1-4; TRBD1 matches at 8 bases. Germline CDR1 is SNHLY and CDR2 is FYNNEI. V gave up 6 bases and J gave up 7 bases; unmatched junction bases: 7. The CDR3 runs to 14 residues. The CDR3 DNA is TGTGCCAGCAGCTCCGGGACAGGAGGTGAAAAACTGTTTTTT. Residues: CASSSGTGGEKLFF.

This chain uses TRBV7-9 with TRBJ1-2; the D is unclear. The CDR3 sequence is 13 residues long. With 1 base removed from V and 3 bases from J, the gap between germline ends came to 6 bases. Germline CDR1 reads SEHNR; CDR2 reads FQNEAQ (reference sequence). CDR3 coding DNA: TGTGCCAGCAGCTTAGACTACTACTATGGCTACACCTTC. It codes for CASSLDYYYGYTF.

The CDR3 region has the DNA TGTGCCAGTAGTCCGTCCCGGGACAGGGGGCTGTCTGGCTACACCTTC. Its translation: CASSPSRDRGLSGYTF. This chain connects TRBV19 to TRBJ1-2; 12 bases fit TRBD1. The germline V gene has CDR1 LNHDA and CDR2 SQIVND (reference sequence). The CDR3 is 16 residues long. Trimming at V came to 5 bases and at J to 7 bases, leaving 11 bases not matched to a gene.

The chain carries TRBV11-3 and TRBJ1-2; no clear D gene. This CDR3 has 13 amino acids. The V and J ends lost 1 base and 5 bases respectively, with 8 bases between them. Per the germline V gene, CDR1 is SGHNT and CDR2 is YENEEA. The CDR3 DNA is TGTGCCAGCAGCTTAGTGCGGAGATATGGCTACACCTTC. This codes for CASSLVRRYGYTF.

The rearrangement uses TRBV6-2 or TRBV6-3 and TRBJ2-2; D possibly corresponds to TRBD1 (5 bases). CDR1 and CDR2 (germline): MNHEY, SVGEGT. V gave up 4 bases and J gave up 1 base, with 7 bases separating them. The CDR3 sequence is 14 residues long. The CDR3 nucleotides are TGTGCCAGCAGTTCTACAGGGAACACCGGGGAGCTGTTTTTT. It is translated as CASSSTGNTGELFF.

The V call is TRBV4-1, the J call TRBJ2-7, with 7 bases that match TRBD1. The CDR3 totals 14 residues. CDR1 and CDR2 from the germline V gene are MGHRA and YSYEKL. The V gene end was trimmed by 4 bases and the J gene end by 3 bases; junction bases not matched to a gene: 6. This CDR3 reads CASSPGQRNYEQYF. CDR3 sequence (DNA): TGCGCCAGCAGCCCGGGACAGCGGAACTACGAGCAGTACTTC.